One TCR beta chain is described in this entry. Its antigen is undetermined. This record belongs to a study of T-cell memory formation after mild COVID-19. Study in general: TCR clusters were mostly confined to one donor each.

TCRdb itself ran the 5' RACE reads through MiXCR, one entry per CDR3 protein. Here the sample spans about 290,000 distinct CDR3 sequences, roughly 15% being singletons. General study points: Unconfirmed was the SARS-CoV-2 specificity of second-wave clones that peaked on day 37. Shrinking CD4+ clones were chiefly CM and EM; CD8+ ones were chiefly EMRA. Some responding clones appeared in pre-infection memory, suggesting cross-reactive memory joined.

Material for sequencing was PBMCs or a T cell subset sorted from them (not recorded which). The source of this sequence is a man younger than 30 who had mild COVID-19 (a few samples of this study predate the infection). Cell type and time point are not known.

The CDR3 loop is CASSSHRGPNEKLFF. The CDR3 DNA reads as TGTGCCAGCAGCTCGCACAGGGGGCCCAATGAAAAACTGTTTTTT. The gene calls are TRBV7-2 and TRBJ1-4; 9 positions agree with TRBD1. This CDR3 is built from 15 residues. V gave up 4 bases and J gave up 5 bases; unmatched junction bases: 5. Germline CDR1 SGHTA, CDR2 FQGNSA.